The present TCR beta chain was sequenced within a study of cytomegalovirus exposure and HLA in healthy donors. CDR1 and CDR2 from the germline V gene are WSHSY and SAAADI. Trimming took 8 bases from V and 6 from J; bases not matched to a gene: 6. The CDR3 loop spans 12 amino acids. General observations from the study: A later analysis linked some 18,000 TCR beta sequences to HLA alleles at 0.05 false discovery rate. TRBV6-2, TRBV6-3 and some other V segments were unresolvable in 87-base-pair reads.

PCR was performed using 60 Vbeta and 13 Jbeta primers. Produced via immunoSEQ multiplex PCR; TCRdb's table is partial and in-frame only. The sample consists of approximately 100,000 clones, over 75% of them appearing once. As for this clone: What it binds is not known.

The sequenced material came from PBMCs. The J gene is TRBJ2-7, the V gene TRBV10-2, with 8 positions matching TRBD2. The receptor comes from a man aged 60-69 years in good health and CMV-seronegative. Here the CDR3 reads CASGVAGGEQYF. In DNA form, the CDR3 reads TGCGCCAGCGGGGTGGCGGGGGGCGAGCAGTACTTC.